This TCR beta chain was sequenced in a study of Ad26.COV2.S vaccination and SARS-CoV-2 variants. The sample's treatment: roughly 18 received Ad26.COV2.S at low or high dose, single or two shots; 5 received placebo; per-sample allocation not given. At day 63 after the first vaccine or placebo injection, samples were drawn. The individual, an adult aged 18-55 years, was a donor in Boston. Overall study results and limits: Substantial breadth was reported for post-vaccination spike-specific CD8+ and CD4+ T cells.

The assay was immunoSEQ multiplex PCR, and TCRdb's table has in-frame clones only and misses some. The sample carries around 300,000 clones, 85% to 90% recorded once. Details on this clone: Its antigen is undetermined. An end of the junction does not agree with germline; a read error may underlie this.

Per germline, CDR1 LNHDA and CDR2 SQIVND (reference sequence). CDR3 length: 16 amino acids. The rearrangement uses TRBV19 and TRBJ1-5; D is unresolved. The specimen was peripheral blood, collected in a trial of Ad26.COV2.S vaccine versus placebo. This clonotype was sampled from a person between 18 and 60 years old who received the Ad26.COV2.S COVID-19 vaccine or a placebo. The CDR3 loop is CASSNLFGVSSQPQHF. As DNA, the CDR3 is TGTGCCAGTAGTAACCTCTTCGGGGTGAGCAGTCAGCCCCAGCATTTT.